The rows below give T cell receptor beta chains drawn from one sample of a study of T cells in localized non-small cell lung cancer. Repertoires were generated with immunoSEQ multiplex PCR, while TCRdb's copy carries only in-frame clones and drops some. This table holds thousands of clones, about 25% found once. This material consisted of lung tumor tissue, taken before any cancer treatment. The receptors shown here come from a woman aged 40-75 years with stage I lung adenocarcinoma. Both conserved end residues are part of each CDR3. The order of the fields is V gene, D gene, J gene, clone size, CDR3 DNA, CDR3 protein. The D gene is left open where the match is weak. Size values are once, few and many counts, or a class for expanded clones, and some rows have none.

V gene: TRBV11-3
D gene: TRBD1
J gene: TRBJ1-1
clone size: many
CDR3 DNA: TGTGCCAGCAGCCTACAGGGGTCCCACGGTGAAGCTTTCTTT
CDR3 protein: CASSLQGSHGEAFF

V gene: TRBV11-3
D gene: TRBD1
J gene: TRBJ1-5
clone size: medium-sized
CDR3 DNA: TGTGCCAGCAGCCGAAGGGGGCAGGCTAGCAATCAGCCCCAGCATTTT
CDR3 protein: CASSRRGQASNQPQHF

V gene: TRBV18
D gene: TRBD1
J gene: TRBJ1-4
clone size: NA
CDR3 DNA: TGTGCCAGCTCACCACCTACCGGGACAGGGATGGAAAAACTGTTTTTT
CDR3 protein: CASSPPTGTGMEKLFF

V gene: TRBV15
D gene: NA
J gene: TRBJ1-2
clone size: few
CDR3 DNA: TGTGCCACCAGCAGGGCCCCTCCGAGGGACGGCTACACCTTC
CDR3 protein: CATSRAPPRDGYTF

V gene: TRBV9
D gene: TRBD2
J gene: TRBJ2-3
clone size: NA
CDR3 DNA: TGTGCCAGCAGCGTGAGGACTAGCGGCACAGATACGCAGTATTTT
CDR3 protein: CASSVRTSGTDTQYF

V gene: TRBV6-8
D gene: NA
J gene: TRBJ1-3
clone size: NA
CDR3 DNA: TGTGCCAGCAGTGGCCGGGTAGGGTCTGGAAACACCATATATTTT
CDR3 protein: CASSGRVGSGNTIYF

V gene: TRBV19
D gene: NA
J gene: TRBJ2-1
clone size: few
CDR3 DNA: TGTGCCAGTAGTGGCCCGGGTTGGGGGGATGGCTACAATGAGCAGTTCTTC
CDR3 protein: CASSGPGWGDGYNEQFF

V gene: TRBV29-1
D gene: NA
J gene: TRBJ2-7
clone size: few
CDR3 DNA: TGCAGCGCAGGAGGGGGTAAAGGCCCCGAGCAGTACTTC
CDR3 protein: CSAGGGKGPEQYF

V gene: TRBV19
D gene: TRBD1
J gene: TRBJ1-1
clone size: NA
CDR3 DNA: TGTGCCAGTAGTGGCAACAGGGGAAACACTGAAGCTTTCTTT
CDR3 protein: CASSGNRGNTEAFF

V gene: TRBV12-5
D gene: NA
J gene: TRBJ2-2
clone size: few
CDR3 DNA: TGTGCTAGTGGCAACGCTCAGGAGGGGGCGCGAACCGGGGAGCTGTTTTTT
CDR3 protein: CASGNAQEGARTGELFF

V gene: TRBV7-7
D gene: TRBD1
J gene: TRBJ1-2
clone size: few
CDR3 DNA: TGTGCCAGCAGCACAGGGACAGGTGGCAAGTATGGCTACACCTTC
CDR3 protein: CASSTGTGGKYGYTF

V gene: TRBV11-3
D gene: NA
J gene: TRBJ1-1
clone size: medium-sized
CDR3 DNA: TGTGCCAGCAGCTCGGTAGGGGGGAACACTGAAGCTTTCTTT
CDR3 protein: CASSSVGGNTEAFF

V gene: TRBV11-3
D gene: TRBD1
J gene: TRBJ1-1
clone size: few
CDR3 DNA: TGTGCCAGCAGCTCCGGGACAGGGGGCGCGGGGCGGGCTTTCTTT
CDR3 protein: CASSSGTGGAGRAFF

V gene: TRBV7-5
D gene: NA
J gene: TRBJ2-5
clone size: NA
CDR3 DNA: TGTGCCAGCAGCCTGGGGGATCGGGCAGGGGAGGAGGAGACCCAGTACTTC
CDR3 protein: CASSLGDRAGEEETQYF

V gene: TRBV4-1
D gene: NA
J gene: TRBJ2-7
clone size: NA
CDR3 DNA: TGCGCCAGCAGCCCTACTATCGGGGGCACCTACGAGCAGTACTTC
CDR3 protein: CASSPTIGGTYEQYF

V gene: TRBV15
D gene: NA
J gene: TRBJ2-3
clone size: few
CDR3 DNA: TGTGCCACCAGCGGAACTAGCTCCCACACAGATACGCAGTATTTT
CDR3 protein: CATSGTSSHTDTQYF

V gene: TRBV1
D gene: NA
J gene: TRBJ1-5
clone size: few
CDR3 DNA: TGCGCCAGCAGCCAAGATACATTACGGGGGAATCAGCCCCAGCATTTT
CDR3 protein: CASSQDTLRGNQPQHF

V gene: TRBV1
D gene: NA
J gene: TRBJ1-4
clone size: NA
CDR3 DNA: TGCGCCAGCAGCCAGGGTCGCGGGTTACCTGCAACTAATGAAAAACTGTTTTTT
CDR3 protein: CASSQGRGLPATNEKLFF

V gene: TRBV11-3
D gene: NA
J gene: TRBJ2-1
clone size: few
CDR3 DNA: TGTGCCAGCAGCCCAGGTGGGACGAGTACCTACAATGAGCAGTTCTTC
CDR3 protein: CASSPGGTSTYNEQFF

V gene: TRBV23-1
D gene: NA
J gene: TRBJ1-4
clone size: few
CDR3 DNA: TGCGCCAGCAGCCAAGACCGTGCCCTCGGGGGAAAACTGTTTTTT
CDR3 protein: CASSQDRALGGKLFF

V gene: TRBV6-8
D gene: NA
J gene: TRBJ1-4
clone size: NA
CDR3 DNA: TGTGCCAGCATTTTCTCCGGGACGCCTCAAGCTGGTGGGGAAAAACTGTTTTTT
CDR3 protein: CASIFSGTPQAGGEKLFF

V gene: TRBV9
D gene: TRBD1
J gene: TRBJ1-2
clone size: NA
CDR3 DNA: TGTGCCAGCAGCGTGATGGACAGGGGGGATGGCTACACCTTC
CDR3 protein: CASSVMDRGDGYTF

V gene: TRBV5-1
D gene: NA
J gene: TRBJ1-1
clone size: NA
CDR3 DNA: TGCGCCAGCAGCTTCAATCCCTGGGACACTGAAGCTTTCTTT
CDR3 protein: CASSFNPWDTEAFF

V gene: TRBV6-8
D gene: NA
J gene: TRBJ2-1
clone size: few
CDR3 DNA: TGTGCCAGCAAACAGGGTTTAGGCAATGAGCAGTTCTTC
CDR3 protein: CASKQGLGNEQFF

V gene: TRBV6-8
D gene: NA
J gene: TRBJ1-5
clone size: medium-sized
CDR3 DNA: TGTGCCAGCAGTTACTCTGCCAGCTATCAGCCCCAGCATTTT
CDR3 protein: CASSYSASYQPQHF

V gene: TRBV9
D gene: TRBD1
J gene: TRBJ2-5
clone size: NA
CDR3 DNA: TGTGCCAGCAGCGTAGCTGACAGGGGCTGGGAGACCCAGTACTTC
CDR3 protein: CASSVADRGWETQYF

V gene: TRBV9
D gene: NA
J gene: TRBJ2-7
clone size: NA
CDR3 DNA: TGTGCCAGCAGCGTAAACCCCGGCACCTACGAGCAGTACTTC
CDR3 protein: CASSVNPGTYEQYF

V gene: TRBV6-8
D gene: NA
J gene: TRBJ2-7
clone size: NA
CDR3 DNA: TGTGCCAGCAGTTACTCGGGCAGAGCCTACGAGCAGTACTTC
CDR3 protein: CASSYSGRAYEQYF

V gene: TRBV1
D gene: NA
J gene: TRBJ2-7
clone size: few
CDR3 DNA: TGCGCCAGCAGCCGAAACAGGGATTACGAGCAGTACTTC
CDR3 protein: CASSRNRDYEQYF

V gene: TRBV6-8
D gene: TRBD1
J gene: TRBJ1-2
clone size: few
CDR3 DNA: TGTGCCAGCAGTTACTTGGGACAGAGCTACACCTTC
CDR3 protein: CASSYLGQSYTF

V gene: TRBV9
D gene: TRBD1
J gene: TRBJ1-6
clone size: few
CDR3 DNA: TGTGCCAGCAGCGCCTCATCCTCAGATTACAGGGGTCGTGTTCCACCCCTCCACTTT
CDR3 protein: CASSASSSDYRGRVPPLHF

V gene: TRBV9
D gene: NA
J gene: TRBJ2-5
clone size: NA
CDR3 DNA: TGTGCCAGCAGCCCACAGGGCTCGTACCAAGAGACCCAGTACTTC
CDR3 protein: CASSPQGSYQETQYF

V gene: TRBV11-3
D gene: TRBD1
J gene: TRBJ1-4
clone size: NA
CDR3 DNA: TGTGCCAGCAGCCCACAGGGGGCGCGGACTAATGAAAAACTGTTTTTT
CDR3 protein: CASSPQGARTNEKLFF

V gene: TRBV12-5
D gene: TRBD1
J gene: TRBJ1-1
clone size: NA
CDR3 DNA: TGTGCCGGAAACTCCGCCGGGACAGGGGGTGAAGCTTTCTTT
CDR3 protein: CAGNSAGTGGEAFF

V gene: TRBV11-3
D gene: NA
J gene: TRBJ2-1
clone size: medium-sized
CDR3 DNA: TGTGCCAGCAGCTTAGAGCCACAACGCAATGAGCAGTTCTTC
CDR3 protein: CASSLEPQRNEQFF

V gene: TRBV11-3
D gene: NA
J gene: TRBJ1-3
clone size: few
CDR3 DNA: TGTGCCAGCAGCTCTCCGAGGGGCGTGAGCTCTGGAAACACCATATATTTT
CDR3 protein: CASSSPRGVSSGNTIYF

V gene: TRBV6-8
D gene: NA
J gene: TRBJ2-1
clone size: NA
CDR3 DNA: TGTGCCAGCAGGACCGATACCTCCTACAATGAGCAGTTCTTC
CDR3 protein: CASRTDTSYNEQFF

V gene: TRBV6-8
D gene: NA
J gene: TRBJ2-7
clone size: large
CDR3 DNA: TGTGCCAGCAGTTACTCGTGGTCGCACTCCTACGAGCAGTACTTC
CDR3 protein: CASSYSWSHSYEQYF

V gene: TRBV9
D gene: NA
J gene: TRBJ2-1
clone size: medium-sized
CDR3 DNA: TGTGCCAGCAGCGTGTGGGGGGAGTTCAATGAGCAGTTCTTC
CDR3 protein: CASSVWGEFNEQFF

V gene: TRBV6-8
D gene: TRBD1
J gene: TRBJ1-1
clone size: few
CDR3 DNA: TGTGCCAGCAGACAGGGGCCGCACACTGAAGCTTTCTTT
CDR3 protein: CASRQGPHTEAFF

V gene: TRBV11-3
D gene: NA
J gene: TRBJ1-3
clone size: few
CDR3 DNA: TGTGCCAGCAGCCCTCCCACTCCTGGAAACACCATATATTTT
CDR3 protein: CASSPPTPGNTIYF

V gene: TRBV29-1
D gene: NA
J gene: TRBJ2-7
clone size: NA
CDR3 DNA: TGCAGCGCCCAGATACAGGGACTCCCCTACGAGCAGTACTTC
CDR3 protein: CSAQIQGLPYEQYF

V gene: TRBV11-3
D gene: TRBD2
J gene: TRBJ2-2
clone size: NA
CDR3 DNA: TGTGCCAGCAGCCCCAGCTGGGTAGCGGGGGGGCTCGTGGTCGGGGAGCTGTTTTTT
CDR3 protein: CASSPSWVAGGLVVGELFF

V gene: TRBV7-5
D gene: NA
J gene: TRBJ2-3
clone size: many
CDR3 DNA: TGTGCCAGCAGCCCAAAGCGGGGCACAGATACGCAGTATTTT
CDR3 protein: CASSPKRGTDTQYF

V gene: TRBV6-8
D gene: NA
J gene: TRBJ2-5
clone size: NA
CDR3 DNA: TGTGCCAGCAGTTACCCAGGGGACCACCGGGAGACCCAGTACTTC
CDR3 protein: CASSYPGDHRETQYF